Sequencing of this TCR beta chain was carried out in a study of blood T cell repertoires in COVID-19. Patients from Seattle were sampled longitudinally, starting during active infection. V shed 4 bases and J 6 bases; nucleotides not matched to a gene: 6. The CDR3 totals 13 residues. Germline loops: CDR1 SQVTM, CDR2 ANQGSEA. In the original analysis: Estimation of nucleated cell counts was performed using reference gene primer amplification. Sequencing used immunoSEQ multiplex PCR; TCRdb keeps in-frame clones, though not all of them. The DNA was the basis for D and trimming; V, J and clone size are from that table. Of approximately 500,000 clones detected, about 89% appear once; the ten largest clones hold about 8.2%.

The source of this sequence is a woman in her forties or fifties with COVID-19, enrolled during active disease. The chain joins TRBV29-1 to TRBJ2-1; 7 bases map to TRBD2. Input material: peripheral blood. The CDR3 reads CSVVRGVGNEQFF. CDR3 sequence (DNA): TGCAGCGTTGTCCGGGGGGTTGGCAATGAGCAGTTCTTC.